The 22 T cell receptor beta chains below come from one sample, sequenced in a study of blood T cells in healthy people across ages. A second roughly 6 to 11 cycle PCR used barcoded and J-beta primers. TCRdb passed the 5' RACE reads through MiXCR, listing each CDR3 protein once. Among 540,000 or so distinct CDR3 sequences listed, about 26% were seen once. The sequencing input was blood. The receptors come from a woman aged 70-85 years in good health.

The rearrangement joins TRBV14 to TRBJ2-6, with a weak D call TRBD1 (5 bases). CDR1 SGHDN and CDR2 FVKESK come from the germline V gene. Deletions cut 5 bases from V and 0 bases from J, with 5 bases between. The CDR3 covers 14 residues. CDR3 sequence: CASSGHSGANVLTF. The CDR3 bases are TGTGCCAGCAGCGGACACTCTGGGGCCAACGTCCTGACTTTC.

The gene calls are TRBV24-1 and TRBJ2-5; tentatively, D is TRBD2 (5 bases). In germline, CDR1 is KGHDR, CDR2 SFDVKD. The CDR3 totals 17 residues. Between the trimmed V and J ends, which lost 4 bases and 4 bases, there was a span of 21 bases. The CDR3: CATSDSAGLGGIETQYF. CDR3 DNA sequence: TGTGCCACCAGTGACTCTGCCGGACTCGGCGGAATAGAGACCCAGTACTTC.

The chain employs TRBV9 and TRBJ2-3, with D uncertain. Germline CDR1 and CDR2: SGDLS and YYNGEE. The CDR3 runs 14 residues. Trimming removed 7 bases at V and 5 bases at J, with 17 bases between. The CDR3, as DNA: TGTGCCAGCGCCGACCCACGAGCCGGAGATACGCAGTATTTT. Translated: CASADPRAGDTQYF. Complete variable domain (other parts from reference TRBV9 and TRBJ2-3): DSGVTQTPKHLITATGQRVTLRCSPRSGDLSVYWYQQSLDQGLQFLIQYYNGEERAKGNILERFSAQQFPDLHSELNLSSLELGDSALYFCASADPRAGDTQYFGPGTRLTVL.

This chain links TRBV12-3 or TRBV12-4 with TRBJ1-1; D is ambiguous. Trimming pared 3 bases from V and 3 bases from J, leaving 14 bases between. The CDR3 length is 15 residues. The DNA for the CDR3 is TGTGCCAGCAGTTTCCTGGATCTAGGAGACACTGAAGCTTTCTTT. As protein: CASSFLDLGDTEAFF.

This clonotype was counted only a few times. Just one base apart from a much larger clone, this may be a read error. V gene TRBV4-1 combines with J gene TRBJ1-1; the D gene is possibly TRBD1 (5 bases). CDR1 and CDR2 (germline): MGHRA, YSYEKL. V lost 1 base, J lost 12 bases, and 12 bases lay in between. This CDR3 comprises 12 residues. The CDR3 bases are TGCGCCAGCAGCCAAGTAGCGACAGCAACTTTCTTT. Its protein product is CASSQVATATFF.

This chain connects TRBV15 to TRBJ2-5; D is ambiguous. V was cut by 3 bases and J by 2 bases, with 10 bases left in between. The CDR3 runs to 14 residues. Germline V gene data show CDR1 as LNHNV and CDR2 as YYDKDF (reference sequence). The CDR3 protein is CATSREGFQETQYF. The DNA of the CDR3 is TGTGCCACCAGCAGGGAAGGTTTTCAAGAGACCCAGTACTTC.

This clonotype occurred a few times. V is TRBV7-9 and J is TRBJ2-1; D may be TRBD2 (6 bases). Trimming pared 2 bases from V and 8 bases from J, leaving 7 bases between. Germline V gives CDR1 SEHNR, CDR2 FQNEAQ (reference sequence). The length of the CDR3 is 12 residues. Written as DNA, the CDR3 is TGTGCCAGCAGCTTATGGGGGGATGAGCAGTTCTTC. It is translated as CASSLWGDEQFF.

This clonotype was detected only a few times. This rearrangement joins TRBV15 to TRBJ2-5; the D gene is possibly TRBD1 (6 bases). The CDR3 is made up of 15 amino acids. Germline CDR1 reads LNHNV; CDR2 reads YYDKDF (reference sequence). The V and J ends lost 2 bases and 4 bases respectively, with 14 bases between them. The CDR3 coding sequence is TGTGCCACCAGCAGACAGGGGACCTTCGGAGAGACCCAGTACTTC. Protein sequence: CATSRQGTFGETQYF.

V usage is TRBV4-2 and J usage is TRBJ2-3, with 9 positions matching TRBD2. The trim removed 5 bases at V and 5 bases at J, leaving 11 bases unmatched. CDR1 LGHNA and CDR2 YNFKEQ come from the germline V gene. The CDR3 runs 16 residues. CDR3 in amino acids: CASSSRKGLALDTQYF. In DNA form, the CDR3 reads TGTGCCAGCAGCTCCCGTAAGGGACTAGCCCTAGATACGCAGTATTTT.

The gene calls are TRBV5-1 and TRBJ2-7, with a weak D call TRBD2 (6 bases). From germline, CDR1 is SGHRS and CDR2 YFSETQ. The CDR3 has 16 residues. Deletions cut 1 base from V and 0 bases from J, with 14 bases between. CDR3 in amino acids: CASSLFSRGTSYEQYF. The CDR3 DNA follows: TGCGCCAGCAGCTTGTTTTCGCGGGGAACCTCCTACGAGCAGTACTTC.

The rearrangement uses TRBV19 and TRBJ2-3; 9 bases agree with TRBD2. The CDR3 is made up of 15 amino acids. The V gene end was trimmed by 5 bases and the J gene end by 5 bases; junction bases not matched to a gene: 8. The germline V gene has CDR1 LNHDA and CDR2 SQIVND (reference sequence). DNA for the CDR3: TGTGCCAGTAGTTGGGGCGGGGGGGCCCAAGATACGCAGTATTTT. Encoded protein: CASSWGGGAQDTQYF.

The chain is built from TRBV18 and TRBJ2-7; D may be TRBD2 (5 bases). The CDR3 sequence is 13 residues long. Germline CDR1 is KGHSH and CDR2 is LQKENI. The ends were cut back, 5 bases at V and 2 bases at J, with 10 bases in the middle. The CDR3 sequence: CASSSRGTYEQYF. CDR3 DNA: TGTGCCAGCTCATCCCGGGGTACCTACGAGCAGTACTTC.

This clonotype was seen a few times. V is TRBV12-3 or TRBV12-4 and J is TRBJ1-2; D gene uncertain. The CDR3 spans 11 residues. Trimming stripped 2 bases from V and 6 bases from J, with 4 bases between. CDR3 sequence reads: CASSLMHGYTF. In nucleotides, the CDR3 is TGTGCCAGCAGTTTAATGCATGGCTACACCTTC.

This clonotype has a handful of counts. V gene TRBV20-1 combines with J gene TRBJ2-3, with a tentative D call TRBD2 (6 bases). The CDR3 loop spans 12 amino acids. Trimming cost V 3 bases and J 8 bases, with 12 bases left between them. CDR1 is DFQATT and CDR2 is SNEGSKA in the germline V gene (reference sequence). The CDR3 DNA follows: TGCAGTGCTAGGGGAGGACTTCTTACGCAGTATTTT. It specifies CSARGGLLTQYF.

This clonotype was seen a few times. The chain is built from TRBV20-1 and TRBJ2-7; TRBD1 might be the D (6 bases). This CDR3 has 13 amino acids. The germline V gene has CDR1 DFQATT and CDR2 SNEGSKA (reference sequence). V was shortened by 5 bases and J by 3 bases, with 14 bases between the two germline ends. CDR3 loop: CSAVNGQNYEQYF. CDR3 nucleotides: TGCAGTGCTGTAAACGGACAGAACTACGAGCAGTACTTC.

The chain employs TRBV5-1 and TRBJ2-2; perhaps TRBD2 as D (6 bases). The CDR3 is made up of 15 amino acids. V dropped 5 bases and J dropped 4 bases, with 15 bases sitting between them. CDR1 and CDR2 (germline): SGHRS, YFSETQ. The CDR3 region is CASRAEGGGTGELFF. The CDR3 DNA reads as TGCGCCAGCAGGGCCGAGGGAGGTGGCACCGGGGAGCTGTTTTTT.

This clonotype has a handful of counts. Written as DNA, the CDR3 is TGTGCCAGCAGCCCTCGGGATGGCAGGCGGCTAAGTGAGCAGTTCTTC. This gives the protein CASSPRDGRRLSEQFF. This chain joins TRBV7-2 and TRBJ2-1; possible D gene TRBD2, 5 bases. CDR3 length: 16 amino acids. Germline V gene lookup returns CDR1 SGHTA and CDR2 FQGNSA. Trimming removed 5 bases from V and 9 bases from J, with 23 bases in between.

The V call is TRBV28, the J call TRBJ2-5; D is possibly TRBD2 (6 bases). Looked up from germline, CDR1 is MDHEN and CDR2 is SYDVKM. CDR3 length equals 14 residues. Trimming stripped 6 bases from V and 4 bases from J, with 15 bases between. The CDR3 protein is CASSPRGGVETQYF. As DNA, the CDR3 is TGTGCCAGCAGCCCCCGTGGCGGGGTAGAGACCCAGTACTTC.

The chain links TRBV27 to TRBJ2-5; 10 bases match TRBD2. The DNA end is a closer match to TRBJ2-7, so the J assignment may be wrong. CDR3 size: 15 residues. CDR1 and CDR2 (germline): MNHEY, SMNVEV (reference sequence). The CDR3 region is CASSDVAGGSYEQYF. CDR3 coding DNA: TGTGCCAGCAGTGACGTAGCGGGAGGCTCCTACGAGCAGTACTTC.

This clonotype was detected many times. The rearrangement uses TRBV14 and TRBJ2-1; a weak D match, TRBD2 (5 bases). Germline V gene sequence: CDR1 SGHDN, CDR2 FVKESK. The length of the CDR3 is 15 residues. V gave up 8 bases and J gave up 0 bases, with 14 bases separating them. CDR3: CASSRVVSSYNEQFF. Here the CDR3 DNA reads TGTGCCAGCTCGAGGGTGGTAAGCTCCTACAATGAGCAGTTCTTC.

Concerning this clonotype itself: A much larger clonotype is one base distant, so this may be a read error. The chain links TRBV2 to TRBJ1-2; unclear D gene. There are 12 residues in the CDR3. In germline, CDR1 is SNHLY, CDR2 FYNNEI. The CDR3 region is CASKAGQYGYPF. In DNA, the CDR3 is TGTGCCAGCAAGGCGGGCCAATATGGCTACCCCTTC.

In its sample, this clonotype was seen many times. The chain has TRBV29-1 and TRBJ2-3; D may be TRBD1 (7 bases). This CDR3 is built from 14 residues. The V end lost 7 bases, the J end lost 9 bases, and 23 bases lay between the germline ends. Germline lookup yields CDR1 SQVTM and CDR2 ANQGSEA. The CDR3 sequence is CSAARRDSIQTQYF. The CDR3 DNA reads TGCAGCGCCGCCAGGAGGGACAGCATTCAGACGCAGTATTTT.